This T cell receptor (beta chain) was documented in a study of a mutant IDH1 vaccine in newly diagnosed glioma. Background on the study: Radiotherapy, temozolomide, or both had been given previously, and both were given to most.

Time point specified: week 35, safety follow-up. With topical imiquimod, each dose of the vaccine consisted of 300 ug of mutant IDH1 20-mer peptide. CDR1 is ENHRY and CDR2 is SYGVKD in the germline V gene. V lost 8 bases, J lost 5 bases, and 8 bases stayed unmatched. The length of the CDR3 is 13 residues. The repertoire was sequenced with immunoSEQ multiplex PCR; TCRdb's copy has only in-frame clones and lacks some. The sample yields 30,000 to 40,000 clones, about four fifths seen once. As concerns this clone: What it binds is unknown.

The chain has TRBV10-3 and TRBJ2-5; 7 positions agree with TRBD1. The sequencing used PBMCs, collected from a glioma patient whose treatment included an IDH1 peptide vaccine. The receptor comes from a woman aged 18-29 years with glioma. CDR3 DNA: TGTGCCATCGGTAGAGGGACAGAGGAGACCCAGTACTTC. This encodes CAIGRGTEETQYF.